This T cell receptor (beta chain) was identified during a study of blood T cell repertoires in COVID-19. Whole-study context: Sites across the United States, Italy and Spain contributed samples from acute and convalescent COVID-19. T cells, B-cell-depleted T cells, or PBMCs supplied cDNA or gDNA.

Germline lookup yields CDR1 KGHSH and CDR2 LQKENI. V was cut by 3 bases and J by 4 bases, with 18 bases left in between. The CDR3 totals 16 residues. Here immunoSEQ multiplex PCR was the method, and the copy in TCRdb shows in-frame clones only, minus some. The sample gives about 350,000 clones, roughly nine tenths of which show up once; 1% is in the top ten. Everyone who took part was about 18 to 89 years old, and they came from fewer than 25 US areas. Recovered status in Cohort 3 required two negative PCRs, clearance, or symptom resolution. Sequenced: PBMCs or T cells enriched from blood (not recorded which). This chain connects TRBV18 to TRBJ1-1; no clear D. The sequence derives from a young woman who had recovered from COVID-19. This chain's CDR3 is CASSPREPRTATEAFF. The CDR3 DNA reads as TGTGCCAGCTCACCCCGGGAGCCTAGGACGGCCACTGAAGCTTTCTTT.